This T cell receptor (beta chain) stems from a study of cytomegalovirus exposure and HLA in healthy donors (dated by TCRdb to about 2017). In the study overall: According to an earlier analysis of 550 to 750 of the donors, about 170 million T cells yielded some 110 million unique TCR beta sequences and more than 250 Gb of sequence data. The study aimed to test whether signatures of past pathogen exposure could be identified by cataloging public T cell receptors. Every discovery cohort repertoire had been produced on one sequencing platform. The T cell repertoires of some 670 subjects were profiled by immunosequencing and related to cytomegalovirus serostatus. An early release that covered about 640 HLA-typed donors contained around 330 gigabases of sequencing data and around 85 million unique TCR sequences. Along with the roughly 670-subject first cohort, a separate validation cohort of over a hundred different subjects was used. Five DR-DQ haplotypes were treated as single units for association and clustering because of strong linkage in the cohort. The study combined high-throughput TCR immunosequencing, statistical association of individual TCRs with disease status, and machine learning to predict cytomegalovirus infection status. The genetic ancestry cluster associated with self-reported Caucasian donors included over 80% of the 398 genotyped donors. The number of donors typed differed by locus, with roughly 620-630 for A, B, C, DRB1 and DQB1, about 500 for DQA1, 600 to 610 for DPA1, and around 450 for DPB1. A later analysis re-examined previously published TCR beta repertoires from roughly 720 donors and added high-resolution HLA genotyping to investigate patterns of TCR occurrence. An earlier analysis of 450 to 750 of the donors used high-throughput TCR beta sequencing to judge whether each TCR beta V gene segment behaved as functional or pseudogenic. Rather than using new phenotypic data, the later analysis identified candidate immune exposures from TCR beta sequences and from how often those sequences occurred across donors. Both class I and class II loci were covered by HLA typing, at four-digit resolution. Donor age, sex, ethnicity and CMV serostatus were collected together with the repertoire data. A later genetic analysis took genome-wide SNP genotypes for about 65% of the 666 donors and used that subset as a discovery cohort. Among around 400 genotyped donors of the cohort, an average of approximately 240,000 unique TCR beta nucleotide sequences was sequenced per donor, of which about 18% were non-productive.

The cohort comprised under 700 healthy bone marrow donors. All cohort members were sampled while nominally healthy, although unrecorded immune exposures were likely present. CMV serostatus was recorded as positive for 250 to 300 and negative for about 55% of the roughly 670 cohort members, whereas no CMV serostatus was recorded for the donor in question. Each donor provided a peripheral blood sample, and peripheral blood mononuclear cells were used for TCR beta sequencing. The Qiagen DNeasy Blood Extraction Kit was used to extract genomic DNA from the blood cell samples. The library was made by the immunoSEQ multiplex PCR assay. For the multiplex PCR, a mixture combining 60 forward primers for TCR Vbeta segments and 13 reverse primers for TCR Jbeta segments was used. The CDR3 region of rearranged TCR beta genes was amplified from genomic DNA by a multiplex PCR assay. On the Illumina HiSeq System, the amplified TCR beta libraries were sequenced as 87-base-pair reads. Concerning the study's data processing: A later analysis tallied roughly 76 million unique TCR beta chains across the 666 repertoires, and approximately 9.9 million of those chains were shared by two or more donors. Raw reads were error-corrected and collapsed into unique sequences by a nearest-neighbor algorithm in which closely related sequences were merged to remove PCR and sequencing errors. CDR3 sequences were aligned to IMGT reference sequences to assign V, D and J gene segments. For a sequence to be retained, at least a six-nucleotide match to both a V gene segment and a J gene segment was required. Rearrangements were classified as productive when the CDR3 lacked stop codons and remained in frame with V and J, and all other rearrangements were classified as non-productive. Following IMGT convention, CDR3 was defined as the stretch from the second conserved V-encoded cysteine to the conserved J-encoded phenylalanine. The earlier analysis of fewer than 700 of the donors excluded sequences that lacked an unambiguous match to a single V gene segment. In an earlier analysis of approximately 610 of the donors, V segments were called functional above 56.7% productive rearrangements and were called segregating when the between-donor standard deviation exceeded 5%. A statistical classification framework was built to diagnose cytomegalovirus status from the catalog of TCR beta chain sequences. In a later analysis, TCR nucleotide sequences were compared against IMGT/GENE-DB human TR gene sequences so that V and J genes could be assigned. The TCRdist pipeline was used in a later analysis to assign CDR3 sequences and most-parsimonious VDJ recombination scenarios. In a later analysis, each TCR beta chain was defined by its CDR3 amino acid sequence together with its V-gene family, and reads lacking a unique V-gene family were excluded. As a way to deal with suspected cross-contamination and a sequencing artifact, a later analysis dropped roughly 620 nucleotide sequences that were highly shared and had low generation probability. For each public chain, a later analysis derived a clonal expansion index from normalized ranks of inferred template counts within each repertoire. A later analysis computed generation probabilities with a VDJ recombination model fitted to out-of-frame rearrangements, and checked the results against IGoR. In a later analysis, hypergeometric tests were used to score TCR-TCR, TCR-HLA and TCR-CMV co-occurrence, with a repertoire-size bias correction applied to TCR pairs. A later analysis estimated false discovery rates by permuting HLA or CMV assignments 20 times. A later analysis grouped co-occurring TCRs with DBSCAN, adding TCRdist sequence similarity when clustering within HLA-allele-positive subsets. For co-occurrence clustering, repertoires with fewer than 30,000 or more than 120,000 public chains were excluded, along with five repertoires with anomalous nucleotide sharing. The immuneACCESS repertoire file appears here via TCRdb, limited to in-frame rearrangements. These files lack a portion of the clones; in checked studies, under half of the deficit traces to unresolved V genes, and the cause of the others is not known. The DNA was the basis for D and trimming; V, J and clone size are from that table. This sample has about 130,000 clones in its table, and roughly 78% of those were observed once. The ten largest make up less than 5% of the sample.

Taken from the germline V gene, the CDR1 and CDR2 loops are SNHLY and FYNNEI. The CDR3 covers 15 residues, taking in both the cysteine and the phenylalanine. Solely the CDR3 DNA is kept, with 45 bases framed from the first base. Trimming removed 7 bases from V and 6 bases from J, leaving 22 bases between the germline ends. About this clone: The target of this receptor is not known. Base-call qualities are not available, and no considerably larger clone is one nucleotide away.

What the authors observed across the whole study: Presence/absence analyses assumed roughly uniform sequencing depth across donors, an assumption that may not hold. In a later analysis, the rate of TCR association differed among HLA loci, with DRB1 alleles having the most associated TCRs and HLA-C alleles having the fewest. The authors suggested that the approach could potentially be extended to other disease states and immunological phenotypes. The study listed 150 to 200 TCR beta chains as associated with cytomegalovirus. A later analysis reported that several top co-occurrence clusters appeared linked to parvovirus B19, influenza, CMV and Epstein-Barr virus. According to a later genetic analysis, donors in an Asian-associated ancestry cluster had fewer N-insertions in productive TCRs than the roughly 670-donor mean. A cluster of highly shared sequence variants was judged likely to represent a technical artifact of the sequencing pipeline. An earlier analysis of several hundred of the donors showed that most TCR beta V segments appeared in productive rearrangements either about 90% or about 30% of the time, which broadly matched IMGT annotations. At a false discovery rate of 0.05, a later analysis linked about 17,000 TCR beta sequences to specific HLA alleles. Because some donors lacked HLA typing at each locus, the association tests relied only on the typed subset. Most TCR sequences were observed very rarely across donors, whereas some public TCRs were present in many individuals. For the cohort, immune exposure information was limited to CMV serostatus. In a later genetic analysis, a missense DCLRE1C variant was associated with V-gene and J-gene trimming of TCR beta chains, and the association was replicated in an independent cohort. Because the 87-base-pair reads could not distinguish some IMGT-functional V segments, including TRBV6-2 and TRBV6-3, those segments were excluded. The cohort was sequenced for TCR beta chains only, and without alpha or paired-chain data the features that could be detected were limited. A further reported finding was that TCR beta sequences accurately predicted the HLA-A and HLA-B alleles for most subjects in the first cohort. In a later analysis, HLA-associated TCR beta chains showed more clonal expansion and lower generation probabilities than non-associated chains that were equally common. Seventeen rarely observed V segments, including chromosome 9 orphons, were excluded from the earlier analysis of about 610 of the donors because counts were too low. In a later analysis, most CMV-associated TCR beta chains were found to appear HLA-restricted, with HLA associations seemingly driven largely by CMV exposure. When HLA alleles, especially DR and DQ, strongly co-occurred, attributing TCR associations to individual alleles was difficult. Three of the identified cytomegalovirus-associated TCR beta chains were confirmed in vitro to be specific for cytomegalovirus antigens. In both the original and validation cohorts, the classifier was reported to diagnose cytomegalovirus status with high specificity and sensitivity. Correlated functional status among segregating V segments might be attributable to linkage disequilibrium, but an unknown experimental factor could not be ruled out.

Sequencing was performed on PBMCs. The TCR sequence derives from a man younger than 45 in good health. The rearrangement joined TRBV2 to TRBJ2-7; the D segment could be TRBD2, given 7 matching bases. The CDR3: CASTTGLGGYGEQYF. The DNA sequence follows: TGTGCCAGCACTACAGGGCTGGGGGGGTACGGCGAGCAGTACTTC. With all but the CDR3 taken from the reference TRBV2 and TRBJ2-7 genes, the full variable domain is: EPEVTQTPSHQVTQMGQEVILRCVPISNHLYFYWYRQILGQKVEFLVSFYNNEISEKSEIFDDQFSVERPDGSNFTLKIRSTKLEDSAMYFCASTTGLGGYGEQYFGPGTRLTVT.